This T cell receptor beta chain was sequenced during a study of blood T cell repertoires in COVID-19 (dated by TCRdb to the early 2020s). Looking at the study overall: The collaborator samples originated in the United States, Italy and Spain and spanned the acute and convalescent phases of COVID-19. The prospective study material was composed of cDNA or gDNA derived from T cells, B-cell-depleted T cells, or PBMCs. Deeply sampled blood TCRbeta repertoires from subjects exposed to, actively infected with, or recovered from COVID-19 were included in the dataset. The repertoires were made available in a free public database intended to serve as a resource for research on the immune response to SARS-CoV-2. Samples came from the ongoing ImmuneRACE study (first 160 participants) plus 1,254 subjects from 6 global collaborators. Sample metadata almost always included a de-identified subject ID, COVID-19 status, age in years and sex. Where available, HLA class I and class II types were taken from metadata supplied by the sample provider and were not determined by assay-based typing. Beyond this particular receptor, the publication reports: The amount of clinical and demographic metadata varied by source and participant and was provided uncurated.

From the germline V gene (reference sequence), CDR1 is SGHNT and CDR2 is YYREEE. Compared with germline, V lacks 4 bases and J lacks 5 bases; bases without a gene match: 6. The CDR3 starts with the cysteine, ends with the phenylalanine, and has 15 residues. The kept DNA is CDR3 alone, 45 bases in frame from the first base. As regards this clone: Its target antigen remains unknown. No clone much larger than this one lies a single base away; base qualities are absent.

TCRbeta CDR3 regions were amplified from genomic DNA using the immunoSEQ Assay, a bias-controlled multiplex PCR. In the paper's pipeline: The number of nucleated cells in each sample was estimated from the amplification of reference gene primers within the assay. Sequence reads were collapsed and filtered to measure the absolute abundance of every unique TCRbeta CDR3 rearrangement. For each sample, productive Simpson clonality was calculated by taking the square root of Simpson's diversity index across productive rearrangements. What TCRdb holds here is the immuneACCESS table cut down to in-frame rearrangements. Part of the clones is not present; checked against another copy, under half of the missing clones reflect an unresolved V gene, and the others are unexplained. V and J calls and clone size come straight from that table; D and trimming were deduced from the DNA. Here the sample has about 99,000 clones; approximately 85% occur a single time. The biggest ten clones account for less than 20% of the sample.

Collaborating institutions collected whole blood in K2EDTA tubes following their own protocols. Collaborator samples were shipped for TCRbeta analysis as frozen whole blood, isolated PBMCs, or DNA extracted from either sample type. The material sequenced was peripheral blood. The source of this sequence is an elderly woman with active or convalescent COVID-19. The sequence joins TRBV5-4 to TRBJ2-2; 9 bases in between match TRBD2. The nucleotide sequence is TGTGCCAGCAGCCTAGTAGCGGGAGAGACCGGGGAGCTGTTTTTT. This encodes CASSLVAGETGELFF.